This T cell receptor (beta chain) was retrieved from a study of PD-L1 blockade in urothelial cancer. About the study: Most patients, about 85% of the roughly 30, were males with bladder-origin cancer. Patients' prior chemotherapy regimens numbered 0 to 3.

The CDR3 has 14 amino acids. Trimming shortened V by 0 bases and J by 5 bases, and 11 bases separated the two germline ends. The germline V gene has CDR1 SGHRS and CDR2 YFSETQ. Sequencing was performed with immunoSEQ multiplex PCR; in TCRdb, only in-frame clones are kept and a portion is missing. The data contain about 90,000 clones, approximately 87% of them singletons. The time point here: peripheral blood 6 weeks after treatment start. Material: PBMCs, obtained around atezolizumab (anti-PD-L1) treatment. The rearrangement joins TRBV5-1 to TRBJ1-1; weak D call: TRBD1 (5 bases). The TCR comes from a man between 70 and 80 years old with urothelial cancer. Here the CDR3 DNA reads TGCGCCAGCAGCTTGGTTCAGGGAGGGACTGAAGCTTTCTTT. Amino acids: CASSLVQGGTEAFF.